These 9 T cell receptor beta chains were all obtained from the same sample, sequenced in a study of cytomegalovirus exposure and HLA in healthy donors. Both 60 Vbeta primers and 13 Jbeta primers went into the PCR. Profiled with immunoSEQ multiplex PCR; TCRdb holds only in-frame clones, not every one. The sample lists 250,000 to 350,000 clones, about nine tenths occurring once. Sequencing was performed on PBMCs. These receptors originate from a middle-aged man in good health and CMV-seropositive.

The J gene is TRBJ1-5, the V gene TRBV19; the D gene is possibly TRBD1 (6 bases). CDR3 length: 15 residues. The V end lost 1 base, the J end lost 3 bases, and 10 bases lay between the germline ends. Germline-derived CDR1 and CDR2 are LNHDA and SQIVND (reference sequence). The CDR3 is CASSIGTVPNQPQHF. The CDR3 DNA reads as TGTGCCAGTAGTATAGGGACAGTTCCCAATCAGCCCCAGCATTTT.

The chain recombines TRBV19 with TRBJ2-7; D is possibly TRBD2 (6 bases). The length of the CDR3 is 14 residues. V was trimmed by 0 bases and J by 5 bases, leaving 11 bases between them. Per the germline V gene, CDR1 is LNHDA and CDR2 is SQIVND (reference sequence). The CDR3 DNA reads as TGTGCCAGTAGTATAGACCGGGAGCGGAACGAGCAGTACTTC. This encodes CASSIDRERNEQYF.

The genes are TRBV10-3 and TRBJ2-4, with 7 nucleotides matching TRBD1. Looked up from germline, CDR1 is ENHRY and CDR2 is SYGVKD. This CDR3 spans 13 amino acids. Losses at the gene ends were 2 bases for V and 10 bases for J; bases not matched to a gene: 5. DNA for the CDR3: TGTGCCATCAGTGAGCGGGACAGAGAAATTCAGTACTTC. Its protein product is CAISERDREIQYF.

This clone was detected a few times. V gene TRBV28 combines with J gene TRBJ1-5, with a tentative D call TRBD1 (5 bases). CDR1 and CDR2 (germline): MDHEN, SYDVKM. CDR3 size: 15 residues. V shed 1 base and J shed 6 bases, with 13 bases lying between them. CDR3 in amino acids: CASSLLRRGGQPQHF. CDR3 coding DNA: TGTGCCAGCAGTTTATTGAGGAGGGGTGGTCAGCCCCAGCATTTT.

The genes are TRBV7-9 and TRBJ2-7, with D unresolved. Looked up from germline, CDR1 is SEHNR and CDR2 is FQNEAQ (reference sequence). The CDR3 is 14 amino acids. Trimming removed 0 bases from V and 0 bases from J, with 6 bases in between. The CDR3 nucleotides read TGTGCCAGCAGCTTAGCGGTGGCCTCCTACGAGCAGTACTTC. Encoded protein: CASSLAVASYEQYF.

The chain has TRBV11-2 and TRBJ1-2, with unresolved D. Trimming removed 0 bases from V and 8 bases from J, with 19 bases in between. The CDR3 contains 16 residues. Germline loops: CDR1 SGHAT, CDR2 FQNNGV. CDR3 bases: TGTGCCAGCAGCTTAGATCCCGTGGCAGGCTTCCTCGGCTACACCTTC. The encoded protein is CASSLDPVAGFLGYTF. Using reference TRBV11-2 and TRBJ1-2 for the parts outside the CDR3, the full variable domain is EAGVAQSPRYKIIEKRQSVAFWCNPISGHATLYWYQQILGQGPKLLIQFQNNGVVDDSQLPKDRFSAERLKGVDSTLKIQPAKLEDSAVYLCASSLDPVAGFLGYTFGSGTRLTVV.

This clone has just one count. The chain links TRBV27 to TRBJ2-7; the match to TRBD2 covers 14 bases. CDR1 and CDR2 from the germline V gene are MNHEY and SMNVEV (reference sequence). This CDR3 region has 18 residues. V lost 3 bases, J lost 4 bases, and 11 bases stayed unmatched. The CDR3 sequence: CASSFRPGLAGAAYEQYF. The CDR3 DNA reads as TGTGCCAGCAGTTTCAGGCCGGGACTAGCGGGAGCAGCGTACGAGCAGTACTTC.

V and J are TRBV28 and TRBJ2-5; 9 bases align to TRBD2. The V segment lost 3 bases and the J segment 5 bases; nucleotides outside the gene matches: 10. The germline V gene encodes CDR1 MDHEN and CDR2 SYDVKM. The CDR3 spans 16 residues. The CDR3 DNA sequence: TGTGCCAGCAGTTTGCCAGGGACTAGCAGGTGGGAGACCCAGTACTTC. Translation: CASSLPGTSRWETQYF.

This chain links TRBV5-4 with TRBJ2-3, with 8 bases lining up with TRBD2. V lost 4 bases to trimming and J lost 0 bases; unmatched junction nucleotides: 7. Germline V gene sequence: CDR1 SGHNT, CDR2 YYREEE (reference sequence). This CDR3 region has 16 residues. The CDR3 here is CASSTYLAGSTDTQYF. CDR3 DNA: TGTGCCAGCAGCACGTACCTAGCGGGTAGCACAGATACGCAGTATTTT. Supplemented by reference TRBV5-4 and TRBJ2-3, the full variable domain reads ETGVTQSPTHLIKTRGQQVTLRCSSQSGHNTVSWYQQALGQGPQFIFQYYREEENGRGNFPPRFSGLQFPNYSSELNVNALELDDSALYLCASSTYLAGSTDTQYFGPGTRLTVL.